This T cell receptor beta chain originates from a study of CD8 T cells in ankylosing spondylitis. The CDR3 contains 19 residues. V lost 1 base, J lost 0 bases, and 18 bases lay in between. Germline V CDR1 and CDR2: MGHRA, YSYEKL. TCRdb re-called the 5' RACE reads through MiXCR, storing one row per CDR3 protein. Of 150,000 to 250,000 distinct CDR3 sequences listed, 9.5% to 15% are singletons. This clonotype was recorded a few times. The sequence derives from a male donor with ankylosing spondylitis or in good health (not recorded which). Sequenced material: blood, either unsorted or a sorted T cell fraction (not recorded which). V is TRBV4-1 and J is TRBJ2-2; the D is unclear. Here the CDR3 reads CASSQGTLRDASNTGELFF. As DNA, the CDR3 is TGCGCCAGCAGCCAAGGAACTCTGCGCGACGCCTCGAACACCGGGGAGCTGTTTTTT.